A single sample is the source of the 13 T cell receptor beta chains below, sequenced in a study of blood T cell repertoires in COVID-19 (dated by TCRdb to 2020 to 2021). Library generation was performed with the immunoSEQ multiplex PCR assay. TCRdb stores this immuneACCESS table with in-frame sequences only. Part of the clones is absent; in the studies checked, under half of the shortfall reflects unresolved V genes, and no reason is known for the rest. Recorded for this sample are a few hundred thousand clones; roughly 87% of them occurred a single time. The ten top clones hold 4% to 5% of the sample. Material: peripheral blood. The origin of the receptors is a woman aged 40 to 50 who had recovered from COVID-19.

The J gene is TRBJ2-1, the V gene TRBV19; 15 bases are a match to TRBD2. V trimming: 0 bases; J trimming: 4 bases; junction bases outside the gene matches: 4. Germline-derived CDR1 and CDR2 are LNHDA and SQIVND (reference sequence). The CDR3 runs 18 residues. CDR3 region: CASSIDRTSGRVYNEQFF. CDR3 bases: TGTGCCAGTAGTATAGATAGGACTAGCGGGAGGGTATACAATGAGCAGTTCTTC.

The DNA for the CDR3 is TGTGCCGCCTCGACTAGCGGGAGAACCGGGGAGCTGTTTTTT. Translation gives CAASTSGRTGELFF. This sequence joins TRBV10-3 and TRBJ2-2; 12 nucleotides match TRBD2. This CDR3 region has 14 residues. CDR1 and CDR2 (germline): ENHRY, SYGVKD. V was pared by 11 bases and J by 5 bases, with 6 bases of the junction left unmatched.

The rearrangement joins TRBV5-8 to TRBJ2-3; 10 bases line up with TRBD1. The CDR3 is 17 amino acids. Unmatched junction bases numbered 11, after V lost 4 bases and J lost 3 bases. Germline CDR1 SGHTS, CDR2 YDEGEE. CDR3 in amino acids: CASSPSGTGEVTDTQYF. The DNA for the CDR3 is TGTGCCAGCAGCCCTTCGGGGACAGGGGAAGTTACAGATACGCAGTATTTT.

The genes are TRBV18 and TRBJ1-3; no clear D. Per the germline V gene, CDR1 is KGHSH and CDR2 is LQKENI. With 2 bases removed from V and 0 bases from J, the gap between germline ends came to 8 bases. The length of the CDR3 is 15 residues. The CDR3 spells CASSPTRGSGNTIYF. The CDR3 coding sequence is TGTGCCAGCTCACCAACCCGGGGCTCTGGAAACACCATATATTTT.

The rearrangement joins TRBV6-5 to TRBJ2-1; 8 bases line up with TRBD2. The junction had 6 bases not matched to a gene; V was cut back by 6 bases and J by 2 bases. CDR1 and CDR2 (germline): MNHEY, SVGAGI. The CDR3 consists of 15 residues. The CDR3 here is CASRPSGGAYNEQFF. In DNA, the CDR3 is TGTGCCAGCAGACCCAGCGGGGGAGCCTACAATGAGCAGTTCTTC.

The rearrangement links TRBV5-4 to TRBJ1-4, with D hard to call. Germline CDR1 reads SGHNT; CDR2 reads YYREEE (reference sequence). CDR3 size: 16 residues. V lost 3 bases and J lost 8, with 20 bases in between. The CDR3 nucleotides read TGTGCCAGCAGCTCCACGCAGGAGCTGGGGAGGGAAAAACTGTTTTTT. Translation: CASSSTQELGREKLFF.

The CDR3 DNA reads TGTGCCAGCAGCACCTATGCGGCCCGGGACGAGCAGTACTTC. The encoded protein is CASSTYAARDEQYF. The genes are TRBV28 and TRBJ2-7; D remains unclear. The germline V and J ends were trimmed by 6 bases and 5 bases, with 17 bases remaining between them. CDR1 and CDR2 (germline): MDHEN, SYDVKM. The CDR3 length is 14 residues.

This chain uses TRBV5-1 with TRBJ1-5; D remains ambiguous. The CDR3 length is 13 residues. V lost 1 base and J lost 5, with 7 bases in between. Germline V gives CDR1 SGHRS, CDR2 YFSETQ. The CDR3 spells CASSLNGDQPQHF. CDR3 DNA: TGCGCCAGCAGCTTGAACGGAGATCAGCCCCAGCATTTT.

The chain carries TRBV18 and TRBJ1-3, with D possibly being TRBD1 (5 bases). The CDR3 has 16 residues. Germline lookup yields CDR1 KGHSH and CDR2 LQKENI. The V gene lost 0 bases and the J gene lost 0 bases, with 9 bases spanning the gap. The CDR3 DNA reads as TGTGCCAGCTCACCACCAGCCAGGGTCTCTGGAAACACCATATATTTT. This encodes CASSPPARVSGNTIYF.

The chain joins TRBV11-2 to TRBJ2-7; TRBD1 agrees at 8 bases. Trimming removed 2 bases from V and 1 base from J; junction bases left unmatched: 4. The CDR3 extends over 15 amino acids. Germline V CDR1 and CDR2: SGHAT, FQNNGV. The CDR3 sequence is CASSLYNRGSYEQYF. The CDR3 DNA follows: TGTGCCAGCAGCTTATATAACAGGGGGTCCTACGAGCAGTACTTC.

This chain connects TRBV7-9 to TRBJ2-7; maybe TRBD2 (6 bases). CDR3 size: 15 residues. V shed 2 bases and J shed 5 bases, with 16 bases lying between them. The germline V gene has CDR1 SEHNR and CDR2 FQNEAQ (reference sequence). The CDR3 sequence is CASSLLSGGKDEQYF. CDR3 DNA: TGTGCCAGCAGCTTATTATCTGGGGGGAAGGACGAGCAGTACTTC. Full variable domain (rest looked up from reference TRBV7-9 and TRBJ2-7): DTGVSQNPRHKITKRGQNVTFRCDPISEHNRLYWYRQTLGQGPEFLTYFQNEAQLEKSRLLSDRFSAERPKGSFSTLEIQRTEQGDSAMYLCASSLLSGGKDEQYFGPGTRLTVT.

V gene TRBV18 combines with J gene TRBJ1-1; D ambiguous. The CDR3 contains 15 residues. Trimming shortened V by 5 bases and J by 0 bases, and 13 bases separated the two germline ends. Germline V gene data show CDR1 as KGHSH and CDR2 as LQKENI. DNA for the CDR3: TGTGCCAGCTCATCCAACACAGCTATGAACACTGAAGCTTTCTTT. It is translated as CASSSNTAMNTEAFF.

This rearrangement joins TRBV4-2 to TRBJ2-7; D perhaps matches TRBD2 (5 bases). Germline values: CDR1 LGHNA, CDR2 YNFKEQ. Trimming removed 0 bases from V and 9 bases from J, with 15 bases in between. The CDR3 has 14 residues. The CDR3 region is CASSQDRRSEGQYF. The DNA for the CDR3 is TGTGCCAGCAGCCAAGATAGACGAAGCGAGGGGCAGTACTTC.